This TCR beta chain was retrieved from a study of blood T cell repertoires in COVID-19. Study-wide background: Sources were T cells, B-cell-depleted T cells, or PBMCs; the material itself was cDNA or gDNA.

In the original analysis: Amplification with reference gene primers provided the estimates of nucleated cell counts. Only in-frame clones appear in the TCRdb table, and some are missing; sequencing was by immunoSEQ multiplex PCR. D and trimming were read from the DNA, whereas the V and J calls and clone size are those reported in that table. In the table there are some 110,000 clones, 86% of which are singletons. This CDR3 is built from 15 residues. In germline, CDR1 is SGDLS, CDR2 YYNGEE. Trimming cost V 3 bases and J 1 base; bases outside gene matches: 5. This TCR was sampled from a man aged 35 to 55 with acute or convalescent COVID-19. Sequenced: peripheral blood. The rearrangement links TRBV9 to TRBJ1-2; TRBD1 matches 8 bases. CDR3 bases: TGTGCCAGCAGCGCCGAGACAGGGGTTAACTATGGCTACACCTTC. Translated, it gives CASSAETGVNYGYTF.